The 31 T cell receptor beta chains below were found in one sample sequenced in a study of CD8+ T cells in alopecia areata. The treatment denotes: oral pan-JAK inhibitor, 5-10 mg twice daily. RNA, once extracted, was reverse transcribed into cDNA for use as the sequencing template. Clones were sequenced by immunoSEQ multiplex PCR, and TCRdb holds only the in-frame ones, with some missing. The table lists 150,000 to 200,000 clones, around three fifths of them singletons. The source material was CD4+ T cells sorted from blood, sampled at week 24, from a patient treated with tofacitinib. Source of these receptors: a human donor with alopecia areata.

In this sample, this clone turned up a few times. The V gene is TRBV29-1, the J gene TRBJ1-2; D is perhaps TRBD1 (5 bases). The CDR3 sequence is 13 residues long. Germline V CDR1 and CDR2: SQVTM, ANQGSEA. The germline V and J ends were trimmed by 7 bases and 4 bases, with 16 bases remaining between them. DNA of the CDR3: TGCAGCGGCCACGGTGGTGGGGGCTATGGCTACACCTTC. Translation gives CSGHGGGGYGYTF.

This chain's CDR3 is CASSYDRLGSPLHF. In nucleotides, the CDR3 is TGTGCCAGCAGTTACGATAGGCTGGGTTCACCCCTCCACTTT. The chain is built from TRBV6-5 and TRBJ1-6; D not resolved. Trimming removed 2 bases from V and 9 bases from J, with 11 bases in between. The germline gives CDR1 MNHEY, CDR2 SVGAGI. CDR3 length: 14 amino acids.

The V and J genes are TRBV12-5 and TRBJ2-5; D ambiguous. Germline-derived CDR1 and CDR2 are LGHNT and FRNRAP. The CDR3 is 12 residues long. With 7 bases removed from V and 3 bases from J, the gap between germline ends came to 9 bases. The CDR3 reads CASVRAEETQYF. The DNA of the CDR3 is TGTGCTAGTGTCCGGGCAGAAGAGACCCAGTACTTC.

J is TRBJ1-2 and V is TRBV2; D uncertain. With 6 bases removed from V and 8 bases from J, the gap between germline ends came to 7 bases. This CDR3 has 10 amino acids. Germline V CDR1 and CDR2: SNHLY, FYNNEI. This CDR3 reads CASRLQGYTF. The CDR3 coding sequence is TGTGCCAGCAGATTACAGGGCTACACCTTC.

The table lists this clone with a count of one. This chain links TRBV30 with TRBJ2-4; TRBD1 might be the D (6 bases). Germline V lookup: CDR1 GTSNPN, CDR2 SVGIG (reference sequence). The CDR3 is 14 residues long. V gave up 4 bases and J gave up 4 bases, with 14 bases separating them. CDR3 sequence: CAWNEGRGKNIQYF. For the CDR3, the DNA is TGTGCCTGGAACGAAGGCAGGGGAAAAAACATTCAGTACTTC. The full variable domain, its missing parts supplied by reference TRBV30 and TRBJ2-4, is SQTIHQWPATLVQPVGSPLSLECTVEGTSNPNLYWYRQAAGRGLQLLFYSVGIGQISSEVPQNLSASRPQDRQFILSSKKLLLSDSGFYLCAWNEGRGKNIQYFGAGTRLSVL.

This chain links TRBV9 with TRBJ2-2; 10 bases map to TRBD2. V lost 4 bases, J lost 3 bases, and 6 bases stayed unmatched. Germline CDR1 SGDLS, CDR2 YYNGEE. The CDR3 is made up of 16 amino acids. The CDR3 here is CASSTSGGAYTGELFF. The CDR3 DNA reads TGTGCCAGCAGCACCAGCGGGGGGGCCTACACCGGGGAGCTGTTTTTT.

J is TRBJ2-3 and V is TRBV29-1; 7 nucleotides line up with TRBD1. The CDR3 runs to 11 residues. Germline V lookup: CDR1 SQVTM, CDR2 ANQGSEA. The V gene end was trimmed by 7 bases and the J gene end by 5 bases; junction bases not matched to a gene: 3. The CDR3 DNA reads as TGCAGCGCGACAGGGTTAGATACGCAGTATTTT. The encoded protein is CSATGLDTQYF.

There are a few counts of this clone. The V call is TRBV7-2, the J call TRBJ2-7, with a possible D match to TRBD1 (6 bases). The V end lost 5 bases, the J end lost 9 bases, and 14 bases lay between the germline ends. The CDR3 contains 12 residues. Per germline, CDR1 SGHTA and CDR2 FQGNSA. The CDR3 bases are TGTGCCAGCAGCCCTGACAGAGGGGGGCAGTACTTC. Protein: CASSPDRGGQYF.

This CDR3 is CSVEGLREGTEAFF. CDR3 DNA: TGCAGCGTTGAAGGTTTACGCGAAGGCACTGAAGCTTTCTTT. The chain employs TRBV29-1 and TRBJ1-1, with D uncertain. CDR3 length: 14 amino acids. The V end was cut by 1 base, the J end by 4 bases, with 13 bases between. CDR1 is SQVTM, CDR2 ANQGSEA, per germline.

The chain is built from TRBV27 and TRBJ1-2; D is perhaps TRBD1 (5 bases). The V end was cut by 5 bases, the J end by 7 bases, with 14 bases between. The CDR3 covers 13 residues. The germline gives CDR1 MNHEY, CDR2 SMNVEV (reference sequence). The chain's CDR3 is CASSTLRQIGYTF. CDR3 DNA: TGTGCCAGCAGTACCCTCAGACAGATTGGCTACACCTTC.

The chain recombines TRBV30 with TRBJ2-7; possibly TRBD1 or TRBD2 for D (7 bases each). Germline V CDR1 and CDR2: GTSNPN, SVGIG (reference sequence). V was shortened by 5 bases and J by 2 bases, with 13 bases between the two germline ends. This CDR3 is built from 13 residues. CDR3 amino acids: CAWGEGTAYEQYF. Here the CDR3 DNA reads TGTGCCTGGGGGGAGGGGACAGCCTACGAGCAGTACTTC.

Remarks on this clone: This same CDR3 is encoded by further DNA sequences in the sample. The CDR3 DNA follows: TGTGCCAGCAGTGAGACAGGTGGCAATCAGCCCCAGCATTTT. It codes for CASSETGGNQPQHF. The rearrangement uses TRBV25-1 and TRBJ1-5; D possibly corresponds to TRBD1 (6 bases). Germline CDR1 and CDR2: MGHDK and SYGVNS. The CDR3 has 14 amino acids. V gave up 3 bases and J gave up 2 bases, with 8 bases separating them.

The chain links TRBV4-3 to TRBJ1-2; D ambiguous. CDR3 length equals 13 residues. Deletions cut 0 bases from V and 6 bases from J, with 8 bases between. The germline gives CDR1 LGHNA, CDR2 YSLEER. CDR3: CASSQDYWDGYTF. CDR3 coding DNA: TGCGCCAGCAGCCAAGACTACTGGGATGGCTACACCTTC.

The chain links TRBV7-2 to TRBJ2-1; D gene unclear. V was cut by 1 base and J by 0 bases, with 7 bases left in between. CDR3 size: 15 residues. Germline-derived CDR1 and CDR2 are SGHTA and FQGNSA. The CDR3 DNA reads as TGTGCCAGCAGCTTAGAAGCGAGCTCCTACAATGAGCAGTTCTTC. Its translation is CASSLEASSYNEQFF.

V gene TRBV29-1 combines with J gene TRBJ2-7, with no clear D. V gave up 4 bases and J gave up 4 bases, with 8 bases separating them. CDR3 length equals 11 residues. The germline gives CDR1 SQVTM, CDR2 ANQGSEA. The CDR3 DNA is TGCAGCGTTGGAGTAGGGTACGAGCAGTACTTC. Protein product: CSVGVGYEQYF.

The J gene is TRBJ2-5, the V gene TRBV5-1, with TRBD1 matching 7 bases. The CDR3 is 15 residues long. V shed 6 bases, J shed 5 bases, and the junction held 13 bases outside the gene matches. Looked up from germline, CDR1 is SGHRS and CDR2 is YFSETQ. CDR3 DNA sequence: TGCGCCAGCAAACTCCAGAGGGGGCCTGGGGAGACCCAGTACTTC. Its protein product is CASKLQRGPGETQYF.

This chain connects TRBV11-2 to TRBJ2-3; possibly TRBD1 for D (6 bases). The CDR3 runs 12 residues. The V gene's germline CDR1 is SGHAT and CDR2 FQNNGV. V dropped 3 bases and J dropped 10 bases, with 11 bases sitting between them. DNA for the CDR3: TGTGCCAGCAGCTTGGACGGGACATCGCAGTATTTT. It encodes CASSLDGTSQYF.

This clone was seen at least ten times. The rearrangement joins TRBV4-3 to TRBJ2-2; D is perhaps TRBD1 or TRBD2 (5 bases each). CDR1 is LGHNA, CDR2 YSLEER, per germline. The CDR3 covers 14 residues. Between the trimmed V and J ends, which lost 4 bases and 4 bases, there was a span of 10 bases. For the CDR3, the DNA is TGCGCCAGCAGCCGGGGACCTGCCACCGGGGAGCTGTTTTTT. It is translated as CASSRGPATGELFF.

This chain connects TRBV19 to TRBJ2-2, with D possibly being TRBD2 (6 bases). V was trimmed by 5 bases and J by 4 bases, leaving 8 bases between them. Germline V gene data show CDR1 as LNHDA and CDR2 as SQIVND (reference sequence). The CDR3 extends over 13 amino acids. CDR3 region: CASSLGGTGELFF. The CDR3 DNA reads TGTGCCAGTAGTTTGGGGGGCACCGGGGAGCTGTTTTTT.

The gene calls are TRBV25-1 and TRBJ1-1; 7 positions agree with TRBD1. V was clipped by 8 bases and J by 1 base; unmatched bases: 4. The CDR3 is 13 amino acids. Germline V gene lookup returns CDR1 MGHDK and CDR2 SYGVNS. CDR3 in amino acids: CASWGQQNTEAFF. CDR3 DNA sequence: TGTGCCAGCTGGGGACAGCAGAACACTGAAGCTTTCTTT. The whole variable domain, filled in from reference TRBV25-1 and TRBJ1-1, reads EADIYQTPRYLVIGTGKKITLECSQTMGHDKMYWYQQDPGMELHLIHYSYGVNSTEKGDLSSESTVSRIRTEHFPLTLESARPSHTSQYLCASWGQQNTEAFFGQGTRLTVV.

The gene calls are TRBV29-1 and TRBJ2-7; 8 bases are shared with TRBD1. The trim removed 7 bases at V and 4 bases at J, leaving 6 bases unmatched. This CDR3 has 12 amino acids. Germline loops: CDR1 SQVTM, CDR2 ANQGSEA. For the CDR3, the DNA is TGCAGCGCAAGACAGGGGAGTTACGAGCAGTACTTC. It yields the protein CSARQGSYEQYF.

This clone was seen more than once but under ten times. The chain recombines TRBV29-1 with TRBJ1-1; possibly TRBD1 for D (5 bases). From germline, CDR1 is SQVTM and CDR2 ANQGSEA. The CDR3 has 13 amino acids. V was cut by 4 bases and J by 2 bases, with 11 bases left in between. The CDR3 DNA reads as TGCAGCGTTGGACAGCTCCTTAACACTGAAGCTTTCTTT. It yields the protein CSVGQLLNTEAFF.

The CDR3 sequence: CASSLAGVTGELFF. The DNA of the CDR3 is TGTGCCAGCAGCTTGGCCGGGGTCACCGGGGAGCTGTTTTTT. The chain uses TRBV5-6 and TRBJ2-2; D may be TRBD2 (5 bases). V was pared by 0 bases and J by 4 bases, with 7 bases between. The CDR3 spans 14 residues. In germline, CDR1 is SGHDT, CDR2 YYEEEE.

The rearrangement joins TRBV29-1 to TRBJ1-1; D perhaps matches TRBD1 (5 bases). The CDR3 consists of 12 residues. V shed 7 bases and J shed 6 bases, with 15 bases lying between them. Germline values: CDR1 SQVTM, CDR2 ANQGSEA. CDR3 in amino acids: CSDGAGTAEAFF. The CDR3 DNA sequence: TGCAGCGATGGGGCTGGGACGGCTGAAGCTTTCTTT.

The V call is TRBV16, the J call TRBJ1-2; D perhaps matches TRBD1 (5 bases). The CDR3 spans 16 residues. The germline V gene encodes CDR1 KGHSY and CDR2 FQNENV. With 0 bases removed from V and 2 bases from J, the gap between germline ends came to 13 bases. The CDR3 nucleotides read TGTGCCAGCAGCCAATCCGGGACCAATCTAAACTATGGCTACACCTTC. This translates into CASSQSGTNLNYGYTF.

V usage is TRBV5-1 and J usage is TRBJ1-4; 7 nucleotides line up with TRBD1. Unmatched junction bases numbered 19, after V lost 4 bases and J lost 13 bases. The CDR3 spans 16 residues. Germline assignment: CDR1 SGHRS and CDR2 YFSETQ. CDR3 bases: TGCGCCAGCAGCCAAGGACAGGCGGTGGCCCTTCGCCGACTGTTTTTT. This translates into CASSQGQAVALRRLFF.

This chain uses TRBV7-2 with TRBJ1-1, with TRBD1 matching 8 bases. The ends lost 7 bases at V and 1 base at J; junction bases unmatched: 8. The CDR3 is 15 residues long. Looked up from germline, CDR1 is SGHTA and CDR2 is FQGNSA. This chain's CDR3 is CASTTPGQGNTEAFF. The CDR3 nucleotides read TGTGCCAGCACCACCCCCGGACAGGGGAACACTGAAGCTTTCTTT.

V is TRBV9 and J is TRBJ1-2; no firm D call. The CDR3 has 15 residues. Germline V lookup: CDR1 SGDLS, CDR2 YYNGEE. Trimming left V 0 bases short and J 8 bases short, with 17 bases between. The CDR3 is CASSVAGVPSEGYTF. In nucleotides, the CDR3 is TGTGCCAGCAGCGTAGCTGGGGTACCGAGTGAGGGCTACACCTTC.

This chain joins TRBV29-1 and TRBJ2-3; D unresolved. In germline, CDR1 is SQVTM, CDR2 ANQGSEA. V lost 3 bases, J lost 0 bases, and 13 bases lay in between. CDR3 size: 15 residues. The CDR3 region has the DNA TGCAGCGTTGATGCTCTCGATTGGAGCACAGATACGCAGTATTTT. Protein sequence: CSVDALDWSTDTQYF.

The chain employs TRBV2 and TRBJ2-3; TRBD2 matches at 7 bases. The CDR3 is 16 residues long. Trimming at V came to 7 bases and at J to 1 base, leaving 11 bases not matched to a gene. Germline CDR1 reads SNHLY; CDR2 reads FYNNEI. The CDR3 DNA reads TGTGCCAGCACTACGGCGTGGGCGGGGGGCACAGATACGCAGTATTTT. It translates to CASTTAWAGGTDTQYF.

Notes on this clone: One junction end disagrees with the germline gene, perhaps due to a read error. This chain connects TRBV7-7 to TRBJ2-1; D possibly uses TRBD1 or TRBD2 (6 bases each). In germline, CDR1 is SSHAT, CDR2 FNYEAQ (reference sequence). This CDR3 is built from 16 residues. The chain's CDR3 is CASSLVAGAGYNEQFF. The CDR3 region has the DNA TGTGCCAGCAGTTTAGTGGCAGGGGCGGGATACAATGAGCAGTTCTTC.